This TCR beta chain was captured by sequencing in a study of cytomegalovirus exposure and HLA in healthy donors. Study results and caveats: One variant, a missense change in DCLRE1C, was linked in a later analysis to TCR beta V- and J-gene trimming.

PCR involved 60 Vbeta and 13 Jbeta primers. Profiled with immunoSEQ multiplex PCR; TCRdb holds only in-frame clones, not every one. Among approximately 100,000 clones listed, approximately 9% were seen once. About this clone itself: Its target is not known.

V lost 5 bases and J lost 6; bases outside the gene matches: 7. The CDR3 has 14 amino acids. Germline V gene lookup returns CDR1 LNHDA and CDR2 SQIVND (reference sequence). The chain combines TRBV19 with TRBJ2-7; 10 nucleotides match TRBD1. This sequence originates from a man in his fifties or sixties in good health and CMV-seropositive. The sample was PBMCs. The CDR3 sequence: CASSPTGGAGEQYF. The CDR3 coding sequence is TGTGCCAGTAGTCCGACAGGGGGCGCGGGCGAGCAGTACTTC.